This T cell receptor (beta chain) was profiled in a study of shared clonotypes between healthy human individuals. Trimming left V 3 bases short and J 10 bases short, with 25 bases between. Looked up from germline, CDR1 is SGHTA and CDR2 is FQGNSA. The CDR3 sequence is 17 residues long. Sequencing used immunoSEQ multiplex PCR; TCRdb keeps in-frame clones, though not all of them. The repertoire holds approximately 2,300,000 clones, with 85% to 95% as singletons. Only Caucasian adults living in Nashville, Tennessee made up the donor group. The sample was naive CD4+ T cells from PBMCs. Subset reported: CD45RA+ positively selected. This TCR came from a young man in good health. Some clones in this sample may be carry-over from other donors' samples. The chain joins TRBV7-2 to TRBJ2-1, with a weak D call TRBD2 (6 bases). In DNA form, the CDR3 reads TGTGCCAGCAGCTTGACGCGGGGTAGCGGATCCATCCAGGAGCAGTTCTTC. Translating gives CASSLTRGSGSIQEQFF.